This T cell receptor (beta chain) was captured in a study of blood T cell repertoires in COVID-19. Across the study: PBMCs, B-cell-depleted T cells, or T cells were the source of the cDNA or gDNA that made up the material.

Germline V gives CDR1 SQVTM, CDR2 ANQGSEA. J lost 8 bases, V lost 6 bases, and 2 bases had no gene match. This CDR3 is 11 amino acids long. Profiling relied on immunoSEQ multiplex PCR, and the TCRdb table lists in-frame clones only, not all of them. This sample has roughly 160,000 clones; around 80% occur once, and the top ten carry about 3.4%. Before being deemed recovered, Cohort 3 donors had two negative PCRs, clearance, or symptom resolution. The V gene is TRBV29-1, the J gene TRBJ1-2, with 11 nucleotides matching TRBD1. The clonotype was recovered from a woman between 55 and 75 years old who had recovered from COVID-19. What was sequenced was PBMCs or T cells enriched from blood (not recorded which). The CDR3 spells CSVDRGQGYTF. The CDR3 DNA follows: TGCAGCGTGGACAGGGGGCAAGGCTACACCTTC.